These 11 T cell receptor beta chains came from one sample sequenced in a study of CXCR3-negative and CXCR3-positive naive CD8 T cells. Findings and limits, study-wide: Greater hydrophobicity was found in TRB CDR3s of CXCR3-positive naive cells than of CXCR3-negative naive cells.

Via 5' RACE with UMI labels, TRB cDNA libraries were prepared. TCRdb re-called the 5' RACE reads, yielding one record per CDR3 amino acid sequence without DNA. The repertoire table contains under 110,000 distinct CDR3 sequences. These receptors are not linked to any known antigen. The sequencing input was naive CXCR3+ CD8+ T cells from blood. Indicated subset: CD45RO-CCR7+CD27+CD95- naive CD8+ T cells expressing CXCR3 (TNR3+). The source is a human donor in good health. Some clones in this sample may be carry-over from other donors' samples.

The gene calls are TRBV29-1 and TRBJ1-2; lacking DNA, the TRBD1 call made by TCRdb goes unchecked. The CDR3 is 13 amino acids. The germline gives CDR1 SQVTM, CDR2 ANQGSEA. CDR3 sequence reads: CSVPLETNYGYTF.

V gene TRBV7-8 combines with J gene TRBJ1-2; TCRdb names TRBD1, which stays unverified in the absence of DNA. The CDR3 length is 16 residues. Germline CDR1 SGHVS, CDR2 FQNEAQ. CDR3 in amino acids: CASTPSGGGYYYGYTF.

The chain couples TRBV28 to TRBJ2-1; no DNA is available, so the TRBD2 call from TCRdb remains unchecked. The CDR3 loop spans 16 amino acids. Germline V CDR1 and CDR2: MDHEN, SYDVKM. CDR3 amino acids: CASSLAVVGGVNEQFF.

V usage is TRBV10-3 and J usage is TRBJ1-4; TCRdb selects TRBD1, and the lack of DNA leaves this call unchecked. CDR1 and CDR2 (germline): ENHRY, SYGVKD. CDR3 size: 11 residues. Here the CDR3 reads CAIGTDEKLFF.

This chain uses TRBV4-3 with TRBJ1-1. Germline lookup yields CDR1 LGHNA and CDR2 YSLEER. The CDR3 extends over 14 amino acids. The CDR3: CASSWAGMNTEAFF.

The chain couples TRBV25-1 to TRBJ1-1; TCRdb's D gene call, TRBD1, goes unchecked for lack of DNA. The CDR3 loop spans 14 amino acids. Germline V gene lookup returns CDR1 MGHDK and CDR2 SYGVNS. The CDR3 reads CASSFSGGSTEAFF.

The chain uses TRBV7-2 and TRBJ2-7; TCRdb picks TRBD1, but there is no DNA to check that call. The CDR3 covers 13 residues. Germline values: CDR1 SGHTA, CDR2 FQGNSA. CDR3 loop: CASSQWASYEQYF.

CDR3 loop: CASSPDGYYEQYF. J is TRBJ2-7 and V is TRBV7-3. The CDR3 has 13 residues. Germline V gene lookup returns CDR1 SGHTA and CDR2 FQGTGA.

This rearrangement joins TRBV2 to TRBJ2-1; TCRdb designates TRBD1, a call that cannot be tested without DNA. Germline V gives CDR1 SNHLY, CDR2 FYNNEI. The CDR3 is 14 residues long. The CDR3 loop is CASSSTGQYNEQFF.

The chain carries TRBV9 and TRBJ2-7. Germline-derived CDR1 and CDR2 are SGDLS and YYNGEE. The CDR3 spans 13 residues. The CDR3 spells CASSVQGIYEQYF. Drawing the rest from reference TRBV9 and TRBJ2-7, the complete variable domain is DSGVTQTPKHLITATGQRVTLRCSPRSGDLSVYWYQQSLDQGLQFLIQYYNGEERAKGNILERFSAQQFPDLHSELNLSSLELGDSALYFCASSVQGIYEQYFGPGTRLTVT.

This rearrangement joins TRBV18 to TRBJ1-2. Germline CDR1 KGHSH, CDR2 LQKENI. The CDR3 contains 12 residues. CDR3 residues: CASAEADYGYTF. The complete variable domain, with remaining parts taken from reference TRBV18 and TRBJ1-2, reads NAGVMQNPRHLVRRRGQEARLRCSPMKGHSHVYWYRQLPEEGLKFMVYLQKENIIDESGMPKERFSAEFPKEGPSILRIQQVVRGDSAAYFCASAEADYGYTFGSGTRLTVV.